Shown below are 15 T cell receptor beta chains from a single sample sequenced in a study of vaccination and CD4 T cells after COVID-19 (dated by TCRdb to between 2022 and 2023). The method behind the library was PCR. The sequencer was an Illumina iSeq 100. At the Johns Hopkins FTIC core, DNA from the cultured CD4+ T cells underwent TCR sequencing with the Oncomine TCR Beta short-read assay. The public reads were reprocessed in TCRdb via fastp at Q25 and MiXCR, keeping in-frame beta chains. When rows share a CDR3 protein, they turn into one entry using the most common DNA and genes. This sample lists fewer than 20,000 distinct CDR3 sequences; roughly half were detected once. Nearly 10% of the sample belongs to the ten largest clones. According to the study, the label for this sample's treatment or condition signals: approximately nine-day PBMC culture with coronavirus spike peptide pools or control peptides (ViraFEST assay).

These receptors have no identified antigens. The specimen was CD4+ T cells from blood, cultured in vitro. These receptors all come from a human donor who had recovered from COVID-19.

V gene TRBV20-1 combines with J gene TRBJ1-2; D ambiguous. V shed 1 base and J shed 5 bases, with 14 bases lying between them. This CDR3 contains 14 residues. Germline V gene lookup returns CDR1 DFQATT and CDR2 SNEGSKA (reference sequence). Here the CDR3 reads CSARGTRDKYGYTF. The CDR3 coding sequence is TGCAGTGCTAGAGGCACCCGGGATAAGTATGGCTACACCTTC.

The rearrangement uses TRBV28 and TRBJ1-5; D call uncertain. Per germline, CDR1 MDHEN and CDR2 SYDVKM. The CDR3 extends over 14 amino acids. Trimming shortened V by 6 bases and J by 7 bases, and 16 bases separated the two germline ends. In DNA form, the CDR3 reads TGTGCCAGCAGCCAACACCGAGCGTCACAGCCCCAGCATTTT. Protein sequence: CASSQHRASQPQHF.

In this sample, this clonotype turned up a few times. This chain links TRBV10-3 with TRBJ2-3; possibly TRBD1 for D (6 bases). Per germline, CDR1 ENHRY and CDR2 SYGVKD. The CDR3 has 15 residues. Trimming removed 6 bases from V and 4 bases from J, with 17 bases in between. The CDR3 is CAIRNRDTGSDTQYF. CDR3 coding DNA: TGTGCCATCAGAAACCGGGACACAGGGTCAGATACGCAGTATTTT.

This chain joins TRBV5-1 and TRBJ2-5; D is perhaps TRBD1 (7 bases). The V gene lost 0 bases and the J gene lost 0 bases, with 18 bases spanning the gap. The CDR3 runs to 18 residues. In germline, CDR1 is SGHRS, CDR2 YFSETQ. Here the CDR3 DNA reads TGCGCCAGCAGCTTGGCATCTACGGCAGGGGGGTACCAAGAGACCCAGTACTTC. Its protein product is CASSLASTAGGYQETQYF.

This chain's CDR3 is CASNEEDYGYTF. CDR3 sequence (DNA): TGTGCCAGCAACGAGGAGGACTATGGCTACACCTTC. The V gene is TRBV28, the J gene TRBJ1-2, with D unclear. Germline lookup yields CDR1 MDHEN and CDR2 SYDVKM. The germline V and J ends were trimmed by 7 bases and 3 bases, with 9 bases remaining between them. This CDR3 has 12 residues.

The rearrangement joins TRBV10-2 to TRBJ2-2; 12 positions match TRBD2. V lost 7 bases to trimming and J lost 5 bases; unmatched junction nucleotides: 2. Germline values: CDR1 WSHSY, CDR2 SAAADI. This CDR3 is built from 14 residues. The CDR3 protein is CASNLAGGTGELFF. The CDR3 region has the DNA TGCGCCAGCAACCTAGCGGGGGGGACCGGGGAGCTGTTTTTT.

This chain connects TRBV5-1 to TRBJ1-2; D not resolved. V lost 4 bases and J lost 5, with 15 bases in between. The CDR3 is 14 amino acids. Germline values: CDR1 SGHRS, CDR2 YFSETQ. The CDR3 sequence: CASSPTGSKYGYTF. The CDR3 DNA is TGCGCCAGCAGCCCAACGGGGAGCAAGTATGGCTACACCTTC.

This clonotype ranks as medium-sized. This chain uses TRBV6-1 with TRBJ1-1, with D possibly matching TRBD1 (5 bases). The V gene lost 6 bases and the J gene lost 1 base, with 15 bases spanning the gap. Germline assignment: CDR1 MNHNS and CDR2 SASEGT. This CDR3 comprises 15 residues. This CDR3 reads CASRPGLTKNTEAFF. The CDR3 bases are TGTGCCAGCAGACCGGGACTAACTAAGAACACTGAAGCTTTCTTT.

The chain links TRBV7-2 to TRBJ2-7; TRBD2 matches at 9 bases. CDR3 length: 15 residues. Per the germline V gene, CDR1 is SGHTA and CDR2 is FQGNSA. V gave up 5 bases and J gave up 1 base; unmatched junction bases: 6. Here the CDR3 reads CASSKTSGGSYEQYF. The DNA of the CDR3 is TGTGCCAGCAGCAAGACTAGCGGAGGATCCTACGAGCAGTACTTC.

This CDR3 is CATVTGENTEAFF. DNA of the CDR3: TGTGCCACGGTGACAGGGGAGAACACTGAAGCTTTCTTT. The chain carries TRBV10-3 and TRBJ1-1, with TRBD1 matching 8 bases. Per the germline V gene, CDR1 is ENHRY and CDR2 is SYGVKD. Trimming took 10 bases from V and 1 from J; bases not matched to a gene: 5. The CDR3 covers 13 residues.

This chain joins TRBV12-5 and TRBJ1-1; D might be TRBD1 (5 bases). There are 14 residues in the CDR3. Germline V CDR1 and CDR2: LGHNT, FRNRAP. Trimming stripped 2 bases from V and 1 base from J, with 8 bases between. CDR3 sequence (DNA): TGTGCTAGTGGTTTGTCCGGGGCGAACACTGAAGCTTTCTTT. It encodes CASGLSGANTEAFF.

This clonotype was counted only a few times. This rearrangement joins TRBV19 to TRBJ2-3, with TRBD1 as a possible D gene (5 bases). Trimming took off 1 base at V and 4 bases at J, with 21 bases between the two ends. The germline V gene has CDR1 LNHDA and CDR2 SQIVND (reference sequence). CDR3 size: 18 residues. The CDR3 sequence: CASSIVPSGQGVADTQYF. Written as DNA, the CDR3 is TGTGCCAGTAGTATAGTCCCCTCCGGCCAGGGTGTGGCAGATACGCAGTATTTT.

The table lists this clonotype with a few counts. This chain connects TRBV20-1 to TRBJ1-5; no clear D. The CDR3 spans 13 residues. Trimming shortened V by 6 bases and J by 3 bases, and 12 bases separated the two germline ends. The germline CDR1 and CDR2 sequences are DFQATT and SNEGSKA (reference sequence). CDR3 loop: CSASRKNNQPQHF. The CDR3 bases are TGCAGTGCCTCAAGGAAGAACAATCAGCCCCAGCATTTT.

The chain joins TRBV19 to TRBJ2-7, with TRBD2 identical over 9 bases. V was clipped by 10 bases and J by 10 bases; unmatched bases: 11. The V gene's germline CDR1 is LNHDA and CDR2 SQIVND (reference sequence). The CDR3 contains 12 residues. CDR3 sequence reads: CATREASGNQYF. The CDR3 region has the DNA TGTGCCACCCGGGAGGCTAGCGGGAATCAGTACTTC.

This clonotype was counted a few times. The CDR3 here is CASSPLRDGNYGYTF. CDR3 DNA sequence: TGTGCCAGCTCACCACTTCGTGACGGAAACTATGGCTACACCTTC. The J gene is TRBJ1-2, the V gene TRBV18; D ambiguous. The CDR3 totals 15 residues. Trimming stripped 1 base from V and 2 bases from J, with 11 bases between. Per the germline V gene, CDR1 is KGHSH and CDR2 is LQKENI.